This TCR beta chain is from a study of blood T cells in healthy people across ages. As concerns this clonotype: Its target is not known.

Whole-study results and caveats: Long-lived donors carried more naive CD4+ cells and greater diversity than aged donors.

This CDR3 is 14 amino acids long. V lost 2 bases, J lost 0 bases, and 5 bases lay in between. Per germline, CDR1 KGHSH and CDR2 LQKENI. No fewer than 7 million PBMCs went into each sample. PCR was performed a second time for about 7 to 11 cycles using a sample-barcoded 5' primer and a J-beta primer mix. CDR3-containing paired-end reads numbering at least 2.5 million came from each sample. One entry per CDR3 protein, called by TCRdb with MiXCR from the 5' RACE reads. The sample consists of 1 million to 1.2 million distinct CDR3 sequences, approximately 38% of them appearing once. The receptor was derived from a man in his late teens or twenties in good health. This rearrangement joins TRBV18 to TRBJ2-1; D unresolved. Sequencing was done on a sample of blood. The CDR3 bases are TGTGCCAGCTCACCAGTGGGCTCCTACAATGAGCAGTTCTTC. This gives the protein CASSPVGSYNEQFF.